This T cell receptor beta chain is from a study of cytomegalovirus exposure and HLA in healthy donors (dated by TCRdb to 2015 to 2018). Looking at the study overall: In an earlier analysis of 587 of the donors, 276 Gb of sequence data and 90 million to 130 million unique TCR beta sequences from 150 million to 200 million T cells were reported. An early release covering over 500 HLA-typed donors comprised approximately 290 gigabases of sequencing data and around 86 million unique TCR sequences. Of the roughly 410 genotyped donors, less than 85% were placed in the genetic ancestry cluster associated with self-reported Caucasian donors. The aim of the study was to test whether cataloging public T cell receptors could identify signatures of past pathogen exposure. The study profiled the T cell repertoires of some 610 subjects by immunosequencing and related them to cytomegalovirus serostatus. Besides the first cohort of about 730 subjects, a separate validation cohort made up of over a hundred different subjects was used. The study combined high-throughput TCR immunosequencing, statistical association of individual TCRs with disease status, and machine learning to predict cytomegalovirus infection status. In a later analysis, previously published TCR beta repertoires from 670 or so donors were re-analyzed and high-resolution HLA genotyping was added so that TCR occurrence patterns could be studied. In the later analysis, no new phenotypic data were used to find candidate immune exposures; instead, reliance was placed on TCR beta sequences and their occurrence across donors. In an earlier analysis of over 550 of the donors, high-throughput TCR beta sequencing was used to judge whether each TCR beta V gene segment behaved as functional or pseudogenic. Donor age, sex, ethnicity and CMV serostatus were collected together with the repertoire data. A later genetic analysis took genome-wide SNP genotypes for about 55% of the 666 donors and used that subset as a discovery cohort. All discovery cohort repertoires had been generated on a single sequencing platform. Class I and class II HLA loci were covered by the typing at four-digit resolution. Typing coverage differed by locus: A, B, C, DRB1 and DQB1 were typed in roughly 620-630 donors, DQA1 in about 510, DPA1 in around 610, and DPB1 in roughly 470. Because of strong linkage in the cohort, roughly five DR-DQ haplotypes were treated as single units for association and clustering. Across about 380 genotyped donors of the cohort, an average of roughly 250,000 unique TCR beta nucleotide sequences per donor were sequenced, and 15% to 20% of those sequences were non-productive.

What the authors observed across the whole study: In a later analysis, HLA-associated TCR beta chains showed more clonal expansion and lower generation probabilities than non-associated chains that were equally common. Linkage disequilibrium might explain the correlated functional status among segregating V segments, but an unknown experimental factor could not be ruled out. A cluster of highly shared sequence variants was judged likely to represent a technical artifact of the sequencing pipeline. Most TCR sequences were seen in very few donors, while some public TCRs were found in many individuals. A total of roughly 160 TCR beta chains were listed by the study as associated with cytomegalovirus. In a later genetic analysis, fewer N-insertions in productive TCRs were reported among donors in an Asian-associated ancestry cluster than the roughly 640-donor mean. Most CMV-associated TCR beta chains appeared to be HLA-restricted in a later analysis, and the HLA associations seemed to be driven largely by CMV exposure. According to a later analysis, TCR association rates differed among HLA loci, with DRB1 alleles showing the most associated TCRs and HLA-C alleles showing the fewest. When HLA alleles, especially DR and DQ, strongly co-occurred, TCR associations were difficult to assign to individual alleles. Because counts were too low, under 20 rarely observed V segments, including chromosome 9 orphons, were left out of the earlier analysis of 587 of the donors. An association between a missense DCLRE1C variant and V-gene and J-gene trimming of TCR beta chains was found in a later genetic analysis and replicated in an independent cohort. Sequencing depth was assumed to be roughly uniform across donors in the presence/absence analyses, though that assumption may not hold. A further reported finding was that TCR beta sequences accurately predicted the HLA-A and HLA-B alleles for most subjects in the first cohort. A few of the identified cytomegalovirus-associated TCR beta chains were confirmed in vitro to be specific for cytomegalovirus antigens. The cohort was sequenced for TCR beta chains only, and without alpha or paired-chain data the features that could be detected were limited. According to the authors, the approach could potentially be generalized to other disease states and immunological phenotypes. Some IMGT-functional V segments, including TRBV6-2 and TRBV6-3, could not be told apart with the 87-base-pair reads, so those segments were excluded. The classifier was reported to diagnose cytomegalovirus status with high specificity and sensitivity in both the original and validation cohorts. According to a later analysis, parvovirus B19, influenza, CMV and Epstein-Barr virus appeared linked to several top co-occurrence clusters. In an earlier analysis of approximately 590 of the donors, most TCR beta V segments were observed in productive rearrangements about 90% or about 30% of the time, broadly matching IMGT annotations. At a false discovery rate of 0.05, a later analysis linked fewer than 20,000 TCR beta sequences to specific HLA alleles. Because HLA typing was missing for some donors at each locus, association tests included only the typed subset. CMV serostatus was the only immune exposure information available for the cohort.

V has 9 bases trimmed and J has 0 bases trimmed; junction bases matching no gene number 8. CDR1 SGHNT and CDR2 YYREEE are derived from the germline V gene (reference sequence). The CDR3 holds 15 amino acids from the cysteine to the phenylalanine. Only CDR3 DNA remains: 45 bases, in frame from the first base. The cohort comprised some 730 healthy bone marrow donors. All cohort members were sampled while nominally healthy, although unrecorded immune exposures were likely present. The donor was CMV seronegative and belonged to the group of 320 or so seronegative cohort members. A peripheral blood sample was collected from each donor, and TCR beta sequencing was performed on peripheral blood mononuclear cells. Genomic DNA extraction from the blood cell samples was performed with the Qiagen DNeasy Blood Extraction Kit. Comments on this clone: Its target antigen remains unknown. No qualities accompany the bases; no much larger clone lies one base away.

The receptor library was made with the immunoSEQ multiplex PCR assay. The multiplex PCR relied on a mix of 60 forward primers for TCR Vbeta segments and 13 reverse primers for TCR Jbeta segments. The CDR3 region of rearranged TCR beta genes was amplified from genomic DNA with a multiplex PCR assay. The Illumina HiSeq System was used to sequence the amplified TCR beta libraries as 87-base-pair reads. On the authors' methods: A later analysis counted tens of millions of unique TCR beta chains across the 600 to 850 repertoires, and around 12 million of these chains were shared by at least two donors. To remove PCR and sequencing errors, raw reads were error-corrected and collapsed into unique sequences using a nearest-neighbor algorithm that merged closely related sequences. Alignment of CDR3 sequences to IMGT reference sequences was used to assign V, D and J gene segments. For a sequence to be retained, a match of at least six nucleotides was required to both a V gene segment and a J gene segment. Rearrangements were classified as productive when the CDR3 lacked stop codons and remained in frame with V and J, and all other rearrangements were classified as non-productive. CDR3 was defined by IMGT convention, running from the second conserved V-encoded cysteine to the conserved J-encoded phenylalanine. In an earlier analysis of around 540 of the donors, sequences lacking an unambiguous match to a single V gene segment were excluded. In an earlier analysis of several hundred of the donors, V segments were called functional above 56.7% productive rearrangements and were called segregating when the between-donor standard deviation exceeded 5%. A statistical classification framework was developed to diagnose cytomegalovirus status using the catalog of TCR beta chain sequences. V and J gene assignment, in a later analysis, came from comparing TCR nucleotide sequences with IMGT/GENE-DB human TR gene sequences. A later analysis assigned CDR3 sequences and most-parsimonious VDJ recombination scenarios with the TCRdist pipeline. In a later analysis, every TCR beta chain was defined by the combination of its CDR3 amino acid sequence and its V-gene family, and reads without a unique V-gene family were dropped. To address suspected cross-contamination and a sequencing artifact, a later analysis removed several hundred highly shared, low-generation-probability nucleotide sequences. In a later analysis, a clonal expansion index for each public chain was calculated from normalized within-repertoire ranks of inferred template counts. In a later analysis, generation probabilities were computed using a VDJ recombination model fitted to out-of-frame rearrangements, and the results were checked against IGoR. In a later analysis, TCR-TCR, TCR-HLA and TCR-CMV co-occurrence was scored with hypergeometric tests, and a repertoire-size bias correction was applied to TCR pairs. A later analysis estimated false discovery rates by permuting HLA or CMV assignments 20 times. In a later analysis, co-occurring TCRs were grouped using DBSCAN, with TCRdist sequence similarity added in when clustering inside HLA-allele-positive subsets. For co-occurrence clustering, repertoires with fewer than 30,000 or more than 120,000 public chains were excluded, along with five or six repertoires with anomalous nucleotide sharing. Not all clones reach the TCRdb copy of this immuneACCESS table, which keeps in-frame sequences only. Checked studies attribute under half of the gap to unresolved V genes and leave the rest unexplained. V, J and clone size were drawn from that table, and D and trimming were deduced from the DNA. The sample includes 200,000 to 250,000 clones, with more than 60% observed a single time. The ten largest make up 15% to 17% of the sample.

The receptor was isolated from a man aged 40-49 years in good health and CMV-seronegative. The sample consisted of PBMCs. The chain was built from TRBV5-4 and TRBJ1-3, with 8 middle bases fitting TRBD1. The CDR3 reads as follows: CATYGTGASGNTIYF. The DNA reads TGTGCCACGTACGGGACAGGAGCCTCTGGAAACACCATATATTTT.